Detailed here is one TCR beta chain. The data were taken from a study of CXCR3-negative and CXCR3-positive naive CD8 T cells. The libraries of TRB cDNA were prepared using 5' RACE with UMI labels. One entry per CDR3 protein, without DNA, is what TCRdb gives after re-calling the 5' RACE reads. The record lists about 58,000 distinct CDR3 sequences, of which the ten most abundant hold 0.42%. The CDR3 is 18 amino acids. The germline CDR1 and CDR2 sequences are LGHDT and YNNKEL (reference sequence). Sequencing was done on a sample of naive CXCR3- CD8+ T cells from blood. Stated subset: CD45RO-CCR7+CD27+CD95- naive CD8+ T cells lacking CXCR3 (TNR3-). This TCR was sampled from a human donor in good health. Some clones in this sample may be carry-over from other donors' samples. The chain employs TRBV3-1 and TRBJ1-5; TCRdb calls TRBD1, which cannot be checked without DNA. The CDR3 is CASSQDGWDGDSNQPQHF.